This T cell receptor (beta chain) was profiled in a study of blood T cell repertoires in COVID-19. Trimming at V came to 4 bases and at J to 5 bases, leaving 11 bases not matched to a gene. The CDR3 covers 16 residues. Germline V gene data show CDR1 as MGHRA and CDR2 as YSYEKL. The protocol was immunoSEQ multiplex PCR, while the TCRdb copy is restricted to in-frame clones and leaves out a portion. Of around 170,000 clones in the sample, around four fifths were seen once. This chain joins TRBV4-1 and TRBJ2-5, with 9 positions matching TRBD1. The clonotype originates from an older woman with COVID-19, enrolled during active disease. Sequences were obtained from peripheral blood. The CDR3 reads CASSRGGQGATETQYF. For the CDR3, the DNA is TGCGCCAGCAGCCGAGGGGGACAGGGAGCCACGGAGACCCAGTACTTC.